This entry concerns a single TCR beta chain. Its specificity is unknown. The entry originates in a study of CD4 T cells in relation to SARS-CoV-2 and coronaviruses. Whole-study context: PBMCs were cultured with antigen for about eleven days before TCR beta sequencing.

Findings of the study overall: SARS-CoV-2-driven expansion was significantly weaker in crossreactive than monoreactive clones.

CD4+ T cells from unexposed donors were obtained before the COVID-19 pandemic (2011-2018). The cells were cultured for about ten days before CD4+ T cells were isolated. Here immunoSEQ multiplex PCR was the method, and the copy in TCRdb shows in-frame clones only, minus some. This table has about 24,000 clones, around 76% appearing once. This TCR was recovered from a human donor in good health. Sequencing input: CD4+ T cells from PBMCs, cultured in vitro.

The CDR3 sequence: CASSEGTPGEQYF. CDR3 sequence (DNA): TGTGCCAGCAGTGAGGGGACGCCCGGCGAGCAGTACTTC. The J gene is TRBJ2-7, the V gene TRBV25-1; D assignment may be TRBD1 or TRBD2 (5 bases each). The V and J ends lost 3 bases and 6 bases respectively, with 12 bases between them. Germline values: CDR1 MGHDK, CDR2 SYGVNS. The CDR3 covers 13 residues.